The rows below give T cell receptor beta chains drawn from one sample of a study of blood T cell repertoires in COVID-19. Sequenced by immunoSEQ multiplex PCR; TCRdb stores in-frame clones only, minus some. The table records under 200,000 clones, approximately 82% of them present only once. The material sequenced was peripheral blood. The source is a man in his 70s who had recovered from COVID-19. The CDR3 runs from the conserved cysteine through the conserved F or W. Fields, in order: V gene, J gene, clone size, D gene, CDR3 protein, CDR3 DNA. The D gene is left open where the match is weak. The listing skips clone size in some rows; elsewhere it reads once, few, many or a size class.

V gene: TRBV19; J gene: TRBJ1-3; clone size: -; D gene: -; CDR3 protein: CASRMDNSGNTIYF; CDR3 DNA: TGTGCCAGTAGGATGGACAACTCTGGAAACACCATATATTTT
V gene: TRBV24-1; J gene: TRBJ2-1; clone size: -; D gene: -; CDR3 protein: CATQPGGNRGNEQFF; CDR3 DNA: TGTGCCACCCAGCCTGGGGGGAACAGGGGCAATGAGCAGTTCTTC
V gene: TRBV27; J gene: TRBJ1-1; clone size: -; D gene: -; CDR3 protein: CASSTIGTQNTEAFF; CDR3 DNA: TGTGCCAGCAGTACCATCGGGACTCAGAACACTGAAGCTTTCTTT
V gene: TRBV5-4; J gene: TRBJ2-2; clone size: -; D gene: -; CDR3 protein: CASSLDPGRNTGELFF; CDR3 DNA: TGTGCCAGCAGCTTGGATCCCGGGAGAAACACCGGGGAGCTGTTTTTT
V gene: TRBV7-9; J gene: TRBJ1-3; clone size: -; D gene: TRBD1; CDR3 protein: CASSPLGGQGIGNTIYF; CDR3 DNA: TGTGCCAGCAGCCCACTCGGGGGACAGGGGATTGGAAACACCATATATTTT
V gene: TRBV7-8; J gene: TRBJ2-1; clone size: -; D gene: TRBD2; CDR3 protein: CASSLVDGLAGNEQFF; CDR3 DNA: TGTGCCAGCAGCTTAGTGGATGGGCTAGCGGGTAATGAGCAGTTCTTC
V gene: TRBV6-2/TRBV6-3; J gene: TRBJ1-6; clone size: few; D gene: TRBD1; CDR3 protein: CASSRQGTDNSPLHF; CDR3 DNA: TGTGCCAGCAGTCGACAGGGGACTGATAATTCACCCCTCCACTTT
V gene: TRBV2; J gene: TRBJ2-2; clone size: -; D gene: -; CDR3 protein: CASSLTGELFF; CDR3 DNA: TGTGCCAGCAGCCTCACCGGGGAGCTGTTTTTT
V gene: TRBV7-8; J gene: TRBJ2-5; clone size: -; D gene: TRBD1; CDR3 protein: CASRRTGTAYQETQYF; CDR3 DNA: TGTGCCAGCAGGCGGACCGGGACAGCCTACCAAGAGACCCAGTACTTC
V gene: TRBV6-5; J gene: TRBJ2-4; clone size: -; D gene: TRBD2; CDR3 protein: CASSSRLAATKNIQYF; CDR3 DNA: TGTGCCAGCAGTTCAAGACTAGCGGCTACCAAAAACATTCAGTACTTC
V gene: TRBV7-3; J gene: TRBJ2-3; clone size: -; D gene: TRBD2; CDR3 protein: CASSLTPAGTSVSDTQYF; CDR3 DNA: TGTGCCAGCAGCCTCACACCCGCCGGGACTAGCGTTTCAGATACGCAGTATTTT
V gene: TRBV24-1; J gene: TRBJ2-1; clone size: -; D gene: -; CDR3 protein: CATSEPDYTSSYNEQFF; CDR3 DNA: TGTGCCACCAGTGAACCCGACTACACAAGCTCCTACAATGAGCAGTTCTTC
V gene: TRBV4-1; J gene: TRBJ2-2; clone size: -; D gene: TRBD2; CDR3 protein: CASSQSTSGSLTGELFF; CDR3 DNA: TGCGCCAGCAGCCAATCAACTAGCGGGAGTCTCACCGGGGAGCTGTTTTTT
V gene: TRBV5-4; J gene: TRBJ2-2; clone size: -; D gene: TRBD2; CDR3 protein: CASSWGLAGGTGELFF; CDR3 DNA: TGTGCCAGCAGCTGGGGACTAGCGGGAGGTACCGGGGAGCTGTTTTTT
V gene: TRBV6-2/TRBV6-3; J gene: TRBJ2-5; clone size: -; D gene: TRBD2; CDR3 protein: CASSHPSGRETQYF; CDR3 DNA: TGTGCCAGCAGTCATCCTAGCGGGAGAGAGACCCAGTACTTC
V gene: TRBV21-1; J gene: TRBJ2-7; clone size: few; D gene: -; CDR3 protein: CASSDVNQGDSYEQYF; CDR3 DNA: TGTGCCAGCAGCGACGTCAATCAGGGGGACTCCTACGAGCAGTACTTC
V gene: TRBV28; J gene: TRBJ2-7; clone size: -; D gene: -; CDR3 protein: CASTPGSSYEQYF; CDR3 DNA: TGTGCCAGCACCCCGGGATCTTCCTACGAGCAGTACTTC
V gene: TRBV7-8; J gene: TRBJ2-7; clone size: -; D gene: TRBD1; CDR3 protein: CASSTPDRGPSYEQYF; CDR3 DNA: TGTGCCAGCAGCACCCCAGACAGGGGTCCCTCCTACGAGCAGTACTTC
V gene: TRBV2; J gene: TRBJ2-1; clone size: -; D gene: TRBD2; CDR3 protein: CASAGTSWTNEQFF; CDR3 DNA: TGTGCCAGCGCAGGGACTAGCTGGACCAATGAGCAGTTCTTC
V gene: TRBV19; J gene: TRBJ2-6; clone size: -; D gene: -; CDR3 protein: CASSIVRSSGANVLTF; CDR3 DNA: TGTGCCAGTAGTATAGTCCGGAGCTCTGGGGCCAACGTCCTGACTTTC
V gene: TRBV3-1/TRBV3-2; J gene: TRBJ2-2; clone size: -; D gene: -; CDR3 protein: CASSQVKSTGELFF; CDR3 DNA: TGTGCCAGCAGCCAAGTTAAGAGCACCGGGGAGCTGTTTTTT
V gene: TRBV7-2; J gene: TRBJ1-4; clone size: -; D gene: -; CDR3 protein: CASSLSEKLFF; CDR3 DNA: TGTGCCAGCAGCTTAAGCGAAAAACTGTTTTTT
V gene: TRBV7-2; J gene: TRBJ2-3; clone size: -; D gene: TRBD2; CDR3 protein: CASSLGGRAVDTQYF; CDR3 DNA: TGTGCCAGCAGCTTAGGAGGGAGGGCGGTAGATACGCAGTATTTT
V gene: TRBV20-1; J gene: TRBJ1-5; clone size: few; D gene: -; CDR3 protein: CSVVGLDQHF; CDR3 DNA: TGCAGTGTAGTGGGGCTCGACCAGCATTTT